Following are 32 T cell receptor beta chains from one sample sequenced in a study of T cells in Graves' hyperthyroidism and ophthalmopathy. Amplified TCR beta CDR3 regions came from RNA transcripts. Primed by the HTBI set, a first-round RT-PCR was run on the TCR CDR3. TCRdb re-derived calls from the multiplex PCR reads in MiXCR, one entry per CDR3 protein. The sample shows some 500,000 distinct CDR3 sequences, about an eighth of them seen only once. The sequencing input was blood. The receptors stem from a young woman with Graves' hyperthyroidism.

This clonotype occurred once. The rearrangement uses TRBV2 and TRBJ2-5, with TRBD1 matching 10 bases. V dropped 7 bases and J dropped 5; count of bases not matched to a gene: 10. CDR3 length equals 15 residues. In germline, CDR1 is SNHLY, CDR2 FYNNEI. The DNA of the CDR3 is TGTGCCAGCAACCGAGGGACAGGGGAGGATGAGACCCAGTACTTC. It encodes CASNRGTGEDETQYF.

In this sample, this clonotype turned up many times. The CDR3 bases are TGTGCCAGCAGTTTTTTACTAGCGGGGCAAGAGACCCAGTACTTC. Encoded protein: CASSFLLAGQETQYF. The chain employs TRBV28 and TRBJ2-5; 10 nucleotides align to TRBD2. The V segment lost 3 bases and the J segment 2 bases; nucleotides outside the gene matches: 3. The length of the CDR3 is 15 residues. CDR1 MDHEN and CDR2 SYDVKM come from the germline V gene.

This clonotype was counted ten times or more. CDR3 sequence: CASSTGDNEQFF. The CDR3 DNA reads as TGTGCCAGCAGCACGGGTGACAATGAGCAGTTCTTC. This chain joins TRBV7-8 and TRBJ2-1; no definite D call. Germline lookup yields CDR1 SGHVS and CDR2 FQNEAQ. V was cut by 5 bases and J by 5 bases, with 7 bases left in between. The CDR3 has 12 amino acids.

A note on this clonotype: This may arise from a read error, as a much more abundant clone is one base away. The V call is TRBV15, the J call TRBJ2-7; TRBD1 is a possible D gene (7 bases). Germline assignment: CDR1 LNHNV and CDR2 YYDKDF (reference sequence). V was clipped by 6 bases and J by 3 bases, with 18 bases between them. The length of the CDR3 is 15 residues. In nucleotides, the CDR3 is TGTGCCACCAGTCGTTCCGCGGGACAGAGCTACGAGCAGTACTTC. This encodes CATSRSAGQSYEQYF.

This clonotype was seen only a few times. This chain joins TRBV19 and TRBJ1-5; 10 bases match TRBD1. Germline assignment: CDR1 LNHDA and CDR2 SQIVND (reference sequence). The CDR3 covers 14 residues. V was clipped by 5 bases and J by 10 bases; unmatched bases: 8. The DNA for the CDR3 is TGTGCCAGTAGTCCCCCGGGACAGGGGAGACCCCAGCATTTT. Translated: CASSPPGQGRPQHF.

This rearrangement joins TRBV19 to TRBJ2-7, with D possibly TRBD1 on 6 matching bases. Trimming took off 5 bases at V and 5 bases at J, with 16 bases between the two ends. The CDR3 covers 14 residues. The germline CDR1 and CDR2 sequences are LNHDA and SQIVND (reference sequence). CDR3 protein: CASSLRGLGDEQYV. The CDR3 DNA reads TGTGCCAGTAGTCTCAGGGGTTTGGGTGACGAGCAGTACGTC.

In nucleotides, the CDR3 is TGTGCCAGCAGTAGGGGGTTTGGACCCTACAATGAGCAGTTCTTC. It translates to CASSRGFGPYNEQFF. The chain joins TRBV6-1 to TRBJ2-1; D perhaps matches TRBD1 (6 bases). CDR1 MNHNS and CDR2 SASEGT come from the germline V gene. The CDR3 is made up of 15 amino acids. The V end was cut by 5 bases, the J end by 2 bases, with 13 bases between.

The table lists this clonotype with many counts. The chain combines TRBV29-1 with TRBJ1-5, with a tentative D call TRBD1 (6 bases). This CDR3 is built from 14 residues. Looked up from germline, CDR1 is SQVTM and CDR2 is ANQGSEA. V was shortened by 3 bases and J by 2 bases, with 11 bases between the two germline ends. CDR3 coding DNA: TGCAGCGTTGAGGAGTCAGGGGGCAATCAGCCCCAGCATTTT. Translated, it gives CSVEESGGNQPQHF.

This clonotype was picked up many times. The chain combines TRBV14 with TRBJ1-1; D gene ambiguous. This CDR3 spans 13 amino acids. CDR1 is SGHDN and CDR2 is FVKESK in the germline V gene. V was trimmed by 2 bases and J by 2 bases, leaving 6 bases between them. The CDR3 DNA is TGTGCCAGCAGCCAATACGGAAACACTGAAGCTTTCTTT. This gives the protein CASSQYGNTEAFF.

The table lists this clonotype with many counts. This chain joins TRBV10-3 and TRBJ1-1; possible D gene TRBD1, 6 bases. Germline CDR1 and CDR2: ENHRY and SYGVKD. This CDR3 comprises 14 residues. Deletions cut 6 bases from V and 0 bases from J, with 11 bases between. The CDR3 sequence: CAIRGGQLNTEAFF. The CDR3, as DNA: TGTGCCATCAGGGGGGGACAATTGAACACTGAAGCTTTCTTT.

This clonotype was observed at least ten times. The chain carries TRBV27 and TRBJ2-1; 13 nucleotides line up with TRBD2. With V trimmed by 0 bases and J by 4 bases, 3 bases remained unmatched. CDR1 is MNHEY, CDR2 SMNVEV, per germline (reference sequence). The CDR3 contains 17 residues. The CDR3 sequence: CASSLSGTSGKYNEQFF. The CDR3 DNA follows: TGTGCCAGCAGTTTATCCGGGACTAGCGGGAAATACAATGAGCAGTTCTTC.

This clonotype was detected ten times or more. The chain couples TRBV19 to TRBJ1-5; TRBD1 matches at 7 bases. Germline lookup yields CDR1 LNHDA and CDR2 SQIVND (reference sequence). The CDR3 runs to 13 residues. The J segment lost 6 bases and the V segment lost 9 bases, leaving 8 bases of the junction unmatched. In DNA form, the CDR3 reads TGTGCCAGCAGTCGACAGGGAGGTCAGCCCCAGCATTTT. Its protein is CASSRQGGQPQHF.

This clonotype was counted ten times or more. Here the CDR3 DNA reads TGTGCCAGCAGTCGGACAGGCCAAGAGACCCAGTACTTC. As protein: CASSRTGQETQYF. This rearrangement joins TRBV12-3 or TRBV12-4 to TRBJ2-5; 7 bases fit TRBD1. This CDR3 is built from 13 residues. V trimming: 5 bases; J trimming: 1 base; junction bases outside the gene matches: 1.

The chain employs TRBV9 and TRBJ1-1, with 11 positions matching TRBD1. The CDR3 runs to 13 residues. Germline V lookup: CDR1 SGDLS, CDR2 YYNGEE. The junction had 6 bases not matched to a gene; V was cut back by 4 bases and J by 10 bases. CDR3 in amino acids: CASSFTGTGGAFF. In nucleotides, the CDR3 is TGTGCCAGCAGCTTTACCGGGACAGGGGGAGCTTTCTTT. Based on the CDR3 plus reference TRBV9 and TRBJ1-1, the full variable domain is DSGVTQTPKHLITATGQRVTLRCSPRSGDLSVYWYQQSLDQGLQFLIQYYNGEERAKGNILERFSAQQFPDLHSELNLSSLELGDSALYFCASSFTGTGGAFFGQGTRLTVV.

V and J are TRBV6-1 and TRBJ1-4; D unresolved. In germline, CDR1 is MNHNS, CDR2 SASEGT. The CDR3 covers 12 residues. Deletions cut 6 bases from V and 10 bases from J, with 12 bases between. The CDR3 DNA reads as TGTGCCAGCAGACCCTCCAACGGAAAACTGTTTTTT. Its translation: CASRPSNGKLFF.

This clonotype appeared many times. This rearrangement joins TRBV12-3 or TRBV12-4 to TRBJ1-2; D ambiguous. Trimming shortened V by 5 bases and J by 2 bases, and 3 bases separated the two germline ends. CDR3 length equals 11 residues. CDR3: CASSDNYGYTF. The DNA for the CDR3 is TGTGCCAGCAGTGACAACTATGGCTACACCTTC.

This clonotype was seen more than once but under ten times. CDR3 amino acids: CASSQDGWGIGVRDQPQHF. The CDR3 DNA sequence: TGCGCCAGCAGCCAAGATGGGTGGGGGATCGGGGTTCGGGATCAGCCCCAGCATTTT. The chain carries TRBV4-1 and TRBJ1-5; tentative D call: TRBD1 (5 bases). Germline values: CDR1 MGHRA, CDR2 YSYEKL. The CDR3 is 19 amino acids. Trimming took 0 bases from V and 5 from J, leaving 23 bases between them.

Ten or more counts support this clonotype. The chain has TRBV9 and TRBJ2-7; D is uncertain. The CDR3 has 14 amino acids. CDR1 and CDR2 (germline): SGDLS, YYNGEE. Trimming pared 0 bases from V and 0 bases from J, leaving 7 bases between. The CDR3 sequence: CASSVEGNSYEQYF. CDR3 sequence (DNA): TGTGCCAGCAGCGTAGAAGGGAACTCCTACGAGCAGTACTTC.

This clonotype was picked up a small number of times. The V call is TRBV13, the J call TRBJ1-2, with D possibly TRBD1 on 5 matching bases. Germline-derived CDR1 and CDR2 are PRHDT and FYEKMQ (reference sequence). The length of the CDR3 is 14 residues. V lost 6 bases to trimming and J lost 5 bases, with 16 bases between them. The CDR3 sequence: CASSFDSQGYGYTF. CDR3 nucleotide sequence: TGTGCCAGCAGTTTCGACAGCCAGGGTTATGGCTACACCTTC.

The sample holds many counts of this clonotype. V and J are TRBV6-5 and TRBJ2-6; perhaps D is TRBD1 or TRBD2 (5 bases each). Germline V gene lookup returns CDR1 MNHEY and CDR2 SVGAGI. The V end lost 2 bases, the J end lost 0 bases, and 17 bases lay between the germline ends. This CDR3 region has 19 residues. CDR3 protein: CASSYAEVGPTSGANVLTF. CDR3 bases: TGTGCCAGCAGTTACGCGGAGGTGGGACCCACCTCTGGGGCCAACGTCCTGACTTTC.

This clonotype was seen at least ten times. The CDR3 sequence: CAWSVLGNTEAFF. CDR3 bases: TGTGCCTGGAGTGTGTTAGGGAACACTGAAGCTTTCTTT. The chain recombines TRBV30 with TRBJ1-1; D is uncertain. Trimming removed 0 bases from V and 1 base from J, with 6 bases in between. Per the germline V gene, CDR1 is GTSNPN and CDR2 is SVGIG (reference sequence). CDR3 length: 13 amino acids. The whole variable domain, remainder taken from reference TRBV30 and TRBJ1-1, is SQTIHQWPATLVQPVGSPLSLECTVEGTSNPNLYWYRQAAGRGLQLLFYSVGIGQISSEVPQNLSASRPQDRQFILSSKKLLLSDSGFYLCAWSVLGNTEAFFGQGTRLTVV.

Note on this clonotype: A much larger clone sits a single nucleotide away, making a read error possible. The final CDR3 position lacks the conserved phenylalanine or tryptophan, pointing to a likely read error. CDR3 in DNA: TGCAGCGTTGACCCCCCCGACAGATTTGGGGACAATCAGCCCCAGCATTTA. Translated, it gives CSVDPPDRFGDNQPQHL. This chain uses TRBV29-1 with TRBJ1-5; a weak D match, TRBD1 (5 bases). CDR1 and CDR2 (germline): SQVTM, ANQGSEA. The CDR3 sequence is 17 residues long. Trimming took off 3 bases at V and 3 bases at J, with 21 bases between the two ends.

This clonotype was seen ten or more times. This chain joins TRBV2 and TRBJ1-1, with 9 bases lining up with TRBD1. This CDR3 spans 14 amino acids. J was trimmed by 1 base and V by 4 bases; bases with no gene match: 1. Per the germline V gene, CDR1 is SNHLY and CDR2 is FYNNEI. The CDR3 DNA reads TGTGCCAGCAGTGTGGACAGGGGGAACACTGAAGCTTTCTTT. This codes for CASSVDRGNTEAFF.

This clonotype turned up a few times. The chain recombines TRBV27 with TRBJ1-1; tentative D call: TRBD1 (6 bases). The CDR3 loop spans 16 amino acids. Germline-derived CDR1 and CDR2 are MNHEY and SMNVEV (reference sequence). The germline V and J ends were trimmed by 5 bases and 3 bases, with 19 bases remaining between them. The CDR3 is CASSKAGARGYTEAFF. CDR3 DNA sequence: TGTGCCAGCAGTAAGGCGGGGGCCCGGGGGTACACTGAAGCTTTCTTT.

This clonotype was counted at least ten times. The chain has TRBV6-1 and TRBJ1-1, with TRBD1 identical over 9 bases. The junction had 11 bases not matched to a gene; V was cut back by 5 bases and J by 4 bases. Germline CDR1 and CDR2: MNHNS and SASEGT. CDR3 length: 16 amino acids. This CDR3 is CASSPKRTGAGTEAFF. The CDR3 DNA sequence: TGTGCCAGCAGTCCGAAAAGGACAGGGGCGGGCACTGAAGCTTTCTTT.

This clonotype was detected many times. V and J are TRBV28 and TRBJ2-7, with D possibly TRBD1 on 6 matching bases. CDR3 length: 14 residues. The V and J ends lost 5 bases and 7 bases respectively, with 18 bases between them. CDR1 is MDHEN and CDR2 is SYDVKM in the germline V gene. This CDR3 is CASSPFLGASEQYF. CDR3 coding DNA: TGTGCCAGCAGTCCCTTCCTGGGGGCGAGTGAGCAGTACTTC.

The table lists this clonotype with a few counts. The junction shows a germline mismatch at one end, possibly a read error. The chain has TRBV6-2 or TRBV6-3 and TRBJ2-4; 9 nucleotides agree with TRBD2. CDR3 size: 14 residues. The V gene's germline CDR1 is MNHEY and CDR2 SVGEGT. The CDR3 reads CASRTGTSYGIRYF. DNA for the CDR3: TGTGCCAGCAGGACCGGGACTAGCTACGGCATTCGGTACTTC.

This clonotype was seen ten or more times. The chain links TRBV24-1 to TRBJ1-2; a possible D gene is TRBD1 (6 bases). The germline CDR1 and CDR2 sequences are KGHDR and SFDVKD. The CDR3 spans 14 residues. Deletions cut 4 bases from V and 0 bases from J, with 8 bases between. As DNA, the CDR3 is TGTGCCACCAGTGAAGGGGGATCTAACTATGGCTACACCTTC. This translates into CATSEGGSNYGYTF.

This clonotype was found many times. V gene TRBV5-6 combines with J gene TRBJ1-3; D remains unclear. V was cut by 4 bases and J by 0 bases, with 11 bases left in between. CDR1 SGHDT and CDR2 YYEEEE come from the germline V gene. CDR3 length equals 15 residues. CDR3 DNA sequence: TGTGCCAGCAGCCCCGAATCGAACTCTGGAAACACCATATATTTT. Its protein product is CASSPESNSGNTIYF.

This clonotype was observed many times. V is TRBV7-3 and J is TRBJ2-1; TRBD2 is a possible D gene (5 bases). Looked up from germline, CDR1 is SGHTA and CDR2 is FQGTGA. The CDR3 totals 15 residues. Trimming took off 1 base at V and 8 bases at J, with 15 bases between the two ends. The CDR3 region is CASSLSLDGEYEQFF. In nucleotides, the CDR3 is TGTGCCAGCAGCTTAAGTCTAGACGGGGAATATGAGCAGTTCTTC.

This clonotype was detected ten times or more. This CDR3 is CASSSRPNTEAFF. CDR3 nucleotide sequence: TGTGCCAGCAGCTCCCGACCGAACACTGAAGCTTTCTTT. J is TRBJ1-1 and V is TRBV7-3; D uncertain. In germline, CDR1 is SGHTA, CDR2 FQGTGA. V was cut by 4 bases and J by 1 base, with 7 bases left in between. This CDR3 is built from 13 residues.

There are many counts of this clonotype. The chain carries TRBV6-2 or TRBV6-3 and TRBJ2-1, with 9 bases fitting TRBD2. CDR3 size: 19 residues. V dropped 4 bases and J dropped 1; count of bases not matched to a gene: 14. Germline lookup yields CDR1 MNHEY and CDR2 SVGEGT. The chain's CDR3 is CASSSEAGGPRGSYNEQFF. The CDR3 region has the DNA TGTGCCAGCAGTTCCGAGGCGGGAGGGCCAAGAGGGTCCTACAATGAGCAGTTCTTC.